Listed here are 6 T cell receptor beta chains from one sample, sequenced in a study of cytomegalovirus exposure and HLA in healthy donors. PCR was performed using 60 Vbeta and 13 Jbeta primers. Sequenced by immunoSEQ multiplex PCR; TCRdb stores in-frame clones only, minus some. The sample has roughly 150,000 clones, roughly 84% seen once. Sequenced sample: PBMCs. These receptors were obtained from a woman aged 18-35 years in good health and CMV-seronegative.

The chain is built from TRBV29-1 and TRBJ2-4, with 7 bases matching TRBD2. V lost 3 bases to trimming and J lost 10 bases; unmatched junction nucleotides: 9. Germline CDR1 SQVTM, CDR2 ANQGSEA. The CDR3 contains 13 residues. This CDR3 is CSVDELQRGIQYF. Here the CDR3 DNA reads TGCAGCGTTGACGAACTGCAGCGGGGTATTCAGTACTTC.

This chain links TRBV7-2 with TRBJ2-5; tentative D call: TRBD1 (5 bases). The V and J ends lost 4 bases and 5 bases respectively, with 14 bases between them. CDR3 length equals 14 residues. From germline, CDR1 is SGHTA and CDR2 FQGNSA. The CDR3 region has the DNA TGTGCCAGCAGCTCCGCGTGGGGCAGGGAGACCCAGTACTTC. It encodes CASSSAWGRETQYF. The complete variable domain, with remaining parts taken from reference TRBV7-2 and TRBJ2-5, reads GAGVSQSPSNKVTEKGKDVELRCDPISGHTALYWYRQSLGQGLEFLIYFQGNSAPDKSGLPSDRFSAERTGGSVSTLTIQRTQQEDSAVYLCASSSAWGRETQYFGPGTRLLVL.

The gene calls are TRBV11-2 and TRBJ2-1; 10 bases align to TRBD2. The V and J ends lost 0 bases and 9 bases, in that order; junction bases with no gene match: 2. CDR1 is SGHAT and CDR2 is FQNNGV in the germline V gene. This CDR3 contains 14 residues. The CDR3 nucleotides read TGTGCCAGCAGCTTAGATCCTAGCGGGGGTGAGCAGTTCTTC. It codes for CASSLDPSGGEQFF. Looking up the rest from reference TRBV11-2 and TRBJ2-1 gives the full variable domain: EAGVAQSPRYKIIEKRQSVAFWCNPISGHATLYWYQQILGQGPKLLIQFQNNGVVDDSQLPKDRFSAERLKGVDSTLKIQPAKLEDSAVYLCASSLDPSGGEQFFGPGTRLTVL.

About this clone: This CDR3 is also generated by other DNA sequences in the sample. The chain combines TRBV5-4 with TRBJ1-4; TRBD1 agrees at 7 bases. V trimming: 1 base; J trimming: 3 bases; junction bases outside the gene matches: 6. The CDR3 contains 16 residues. Germline V lookup: CDR1 SGHNT, CDR2 YYREEE (reference sequence). This CDR3 reads CASSLRQGAANEKLFF. The CDR3 DNA sequence: TGTGCCAGCAGCTTGAGACAGGGAGCGGCTAATGAAAAACTGTTTTTT.

Regarding this clone: The same CDR3 is also encoded by other DNA sequences in this sample. The rearrangement links TRBV7-6 to TRBJ2-7; 10 nucleotides agree with TRBD2. This CDR3 region has 13 residues. With V trimmed by 1 base and J by 11 bases, 5 bases remained unmatched. CDR1 SGHVS and CDR2 FNYEAQ come from the germline V gene. The CDR3 protein is CASSLDLAGVEYF. The CDR3 DNA sequence: TGTGCCAGCAGCTTAGACCTAGCGGGGGTGGAGTACTTC. Using reference TRBV7-6 and TRBJ2-7 for the parts outside the CDR3, the full variable domain is GAGVSQSPRYKVTKRGQDVALRCDPISGHVSLYWYRQALGQGPEFLTYFNYEAQQDKSGLPNDRFSAERPEGSISTLTIQRTEQRDSAMYRCASSLDLAGVEYFGPGTRLTVT.

J is TRBJ2-7 and V is TRBV7-2; 9 positions match TRBD2. V was clipped by 5 bases and J by 0 bases; unmatched bases: 5. The germline CDR1 and CDR2 sequences are SGHTA and FQGNSA. There are 15 residues in the CDR3. The CDR3 spells CASSPTSGISYEQYF. The CDR3 bases are TGTGCCAGCAGCCCGACTAGCGGTATCTCCTACGAGCAGTACTTC.